Below, 14 T cell receptor beta chains from the same sample are listed, as sequenced in a study of blood T cells in healthy people across ages. Primers used in a second PCR of about 7 to 12 cycles were a sample-barcoded 5' primer and a J-beta primer mix. Via MiXCR, TCRdb re-called the 5' RACE reads, giving one row per CDR3 protein. This table has 790,000 or so distinct CDR3 sequences, just over 55% appearing once. Sequenced input: blood. The receptors stem from a man in his forties in good health.

The chain joins TRBV20-1 to TRBJ2-4; 7 bases align to TRBD1. The J call is uncertain, as TRBJ2-7 better fits the DNA end. Germline CDR1 reads DFQATT; CDR2 reads SNEGSKA (reference sequence). This CDR3 spans 15 amino acids. The CDR3: CSAREMTGRFNEQYF. The CDR3 coding sequence is TGCAGTGCTAGGGAGATGACAGGGAGATTCAACGAGCAGTACTTC.

The chain couples TRBV6-2 or TRBV6-3 to TRBJ2-7; 8 bases match TRBD1. The V segment lost 6 bases and the J segment 3 bases; nucleotides outside the gene matches: 7. The CDR3 has 14 amino acids. Germline-derived CDR1 and CDR2 are MNHEY and SVGEGT. CDR3 bases: TGTGCCAGCAGATCGGGACAGGCTTACTACGAGCAGTACTTC. It specifies CASRSGQAYYEQYF.

This chain connects TRBV7-9 to TRBJ1-5; 9 positions match TRBD1. Germline V lookup: CDR1 SEHNR, CDR2 FQNEAQ (reference sequence). J gave up 1 base and V 4 bases, and 2 bases lay outside the gene matches. This CDR3 is 15 amino acids long. CDR3 DNA sequence: TGTGCCAGCAGCTCTGACAGGGGGAGCAATCAGCCCCAGCATTTT. Residues: CASSSDRGSNQPQHF.

As regards this clonotype: A junction end diverges from the germline sequence, so it may reflect a read error. This chain links TRBV6-6 with TRBJ2-1; 11 bases match TRBD2. The germline V gene encodes CDR1 MNHNY and CDR2 SVGAGI (reference sequence). There are 14 residues in the CDR3. The chain's CDR3 is CASSRIAGGHEKFF. The DNA for the CDR3 is TGTGCCAGCAGCCGTATAGCGGGAGGGCATGAGAAGTTCTTC.

The chain recombines TRBV18 with TRBJ1-2; D is uncertain. CDR1 and CDR2 (germline): KGHSH, LQKENI. The V gene lost 8 bases and the J gene lost 11 bases, with 24 bases spanning the gap. This CDR3 spans 14 amino acids. The CDR3 is CASHRGPDEMGYTF. The CDR3 DNA reads TGTGCCAGCCACCGGGGTCCAGACGAGATGGGTTACACCTTC.

The CDR3 DNA reads as TGTGCCAGCAGCCTGGCAGGGCGCCTTAATTCACCCCTCCACTTT. Translation: CASSLAGRLNSPLHF. The genes are TRBV7-9 and TRBJ1-6, with a weak D call TRBD1 (5 bases). Germline values: CDR1 SEHNR, CDR2 FQNEAQ (reference sequence). The CDR3 consists of 15 residues. Trimming took 5 bases from V and 6 from J, leaving 14 bases between them.

To note about this clonotype: The junction departs from germline at one end; a sequencing error may be responsible. V and J are TRBV10-3 and TRBJ2-3; 8 positions agree with TRBD1. The CDR3 loop spans 15 amino acids. Germline-derived CDR1 and CDR2 are ENHRY and SYGVKD. The CDR3 is CAIGDRGPYTDTQYF. The CDR3 DNA reads TGTGCCATCGGTGACAGGGGACCATACACAGATACGCAGTATTTT.

Comments on this clonotype: One base away lies a much larger clone, so this may be a sequencing read error. The chain couples TRBV9 to TRBJ2-3; 7 bases line up with TRBD1. Germline V lookup: CDR1 SGDLS, CDR2 YYNGEE. J was trimmed by 1 base and V by 7 bases; bases with no gene match: 3. This CDR3 spans 13 amino acids. CDR3 sequence: CASYDRGTDTQYF. The CDR3 DNA reads as TGTGCCAGCTACGACAGGGGCACAGATACGCAGTATTTT.

The chain carries TRBV20-1 and TRBJ2-1, with 7 bases fitting TRBD2. The CDR3 loop spans 13 amino acids. The germline CDR1 and CDR2 sequences are DFQATT and SNEGSKA (reference sequence). J was trimmed by 4 bases and V by 1 base; bases with no gene match: 1. CDR3 sequence (DNA): TGCAGTGCTAGAGGGACTAGATACAATGAGCAGTTCTTC. Encoded protein: CSARGTRYNEQFF.

This chain connects TRBV14 to TRBJ2-1, with D perhaps TRBD1 or TRBD2 (5 bases each). This CDR3 has 13 residues. The germline V gene encodes CDR1 SGHDN and CDR2 FVKESK. V lost 5 bases and J 9 bases, leaving 14 bases between the germline ends. The CDR3 DNA reads TGTGCCAGCAGCGAGGGTCCAAGGGGTGAGCAGTTCTTC. This encodes CASSEGPRGEQFF.

This clonotype was counted once. The J gene is TRBJ2-7, the V gene TRBV2, with D tentatively TRBD2 (5 bases). The closer fit of TRBJ2-5 to the DNA end suggests the J call may be wrong. Germline V gene lookup returns CDR1 SNHLY and CDR2 FYNNEI. The CDR3 is 12 amino acids. For the CDR3, the DNA is TGTGCCAGCACGGCGAGGGAAGAGACCCAGTACTTC. It yields the protein CASTAREETQYF.

This chain connects TRBV20-1 to TRBJ1-5, with D uncertain. Looked up from germline, CDR1 is DFQATT and CDR2 is SNEGSKA (reference sequence). The CDR3 is made up of 17 amino acids. Trimming removed 0 bases from V and 0 bases from J, with 15 bases in between. CDR3 residues: CSARDIFGDYSNQPQHF. As DNA, the CDR3 is TGCAGTGCTAGAGATATCTTCGGGGATTATAGCAATCAGCCCCAGCATTTT.

This clonotype was detected only a few times. V and J are TRBV6-6 and TRBJ2-5; D perhaps matches TRBD1 (6 bases). The V gene's germline CDR1 is MNHNY and CDR2 SVGAGI (reference sequence). V was pared by 2 bases and J by 1 base, with 11 bases between. The CDR3 contains 15 residues. The CDR3 region has the DNA TGTGCCAGCAGTTACACCGGACAGAGCCAAGAGACCCAGTACTTC. Translated, it gives CASSYTGQSQETQYF.

This clonotype was observed a handful of times. This sequence joins TRBV7-9 and TRBJ2-7, with D unclear. This CDR3 contains 13 residues. The V end was cut by 7 bases, the J end by 2 bases, with 12 bases between. The germline CDR1 and CDR2 sequences are SEHNR and FQNEAQ (reference sequence). DNA for the CDR3: TGTGCCAGCACCGGCCCTAGTACCTACGAGCAGTACTTC. Its translation is CASTGPSTYEQYF.